This T cell receptor (beta chain) was found in a study of shared T cell receptors in the human thymus (dated by TCRdb to about 2021). For the wider study: The study examined how self-reactive, shared T-cell receptor alpha chains are generated in the human thymus.

Remarks on this clone: What antigen it recognizes has not been identified. Base qualities were left out, and no much larger clone turns up one base away.

The CDR3 contains 15 residues, cysteine and phenylalanine counted. The read is trimmed to its CDR3 DNA, 45 bases read in frame from base 1. The germline V gene yields SGDLS for CDR1 and YYNGEE for CDR2. V gives up 4 bases and J gives up 5 bases, and the segment between their germline ends measures 15 bases. Library generation was performed with the immunoSEQ multiplex PCR assay. Sourced from immuneACCESS, this table was stored by TCRdb with only in-frame sequences that have V and J called. A share of the clones is absent; for the studies checked, an unresolved V gene accounts for under half, and the remainder has no known explanation. This sample comprises about 730,000 clones, 80% to 90% of them detected only once. The ten largest clones represent over 0.008% of the sample. These sequences were also reported in another study, on human thymus T cells. The second paper further reports: Immunologically healthy infants undergoing open corrective cardiac surgery for congenital heart defects in Finland were used as donors. The thymus tissue came from surgical resects taken out during corrective cardiac surgery. Both the thymic and the peripheral blood repertoires appeared to show biased V and J gene segment usage. The related research reported highly overlapping thymic TCR repertoires among unrelated individuals. The study characterized TCR alpha and beta repertoires from seven to nine infant thymus samples and a few related peripheral blood samples. The infant donors were about 6 to 244 days old, and the cohort included six males and two females. Thymocytes were freed from the tissue by mechanical means and kept at -70 degrees C as pellets of about 9-30 million cells. Genomic DNA was extracted from frozen cell pellets with a QIAsymphony instrument. The immunoSEQ multiplex PCR assay was used to amplify the TCRB and TCRAD loci from a standardized quantity of quality-controlled genomic DNA. The V(D)J region was spanned by amplicons of a length sufficient to cover the CDR3 and to identify V and J genes. Through the commercial immunoSEQ service, the amplicons were sequenced on an Illumina platform. Primer bias and sequencing errors were corrected as previously described, and TCRAD and TCRB were defined on the basis of the IMGT database. The repertoires were analysed using immunoSEQ Analyzer 3.0 and VDJTools for basic statistics, V/J segment usage, diversity estimates, rarefaction and pairwise overlap. To estimate diversity, the Chao1, ChaoE, Efron-Thisted, Shannon and inverse Simpson indices were applied, and diversity was also estimated on datasets down-sampled to the smallest sample. For repertoire overlap, CDR3 nucleotide sequence, V gene and J gene had to match strictly, and clustering was done by Jaccard-based multidimensional scaling. Thymus samples yielded on average around 810,000 unique TCRB clonotypes, compared with 75,000 to 85,000 from blood samples.

The clonotype was recovered from a girl less than two years old with a congenital heart defect. Donor details come from another sample of the same person, matched by shared clones. Source material: thymocytes. Rearrangement joined TRBV9 to TRBJ1-4; the best D guess is TRBD1, with 6 bases matching. This receptor carries the CDR3 CASSSGGGGNEKLFF. In nucleotide form, the sequence is TGTGCCAGCAGCTCCGGTGGGGGCGGCAATGAAAAACTGTTTTTT.